This T cell receptor beta chain was captured by sequencing in a study of technical replicates of blood from several donors. Libraries were prepared by immunoSEQ multiplex PCR; TCRdb keeps only in-frame clonotypes and omits some of them. This table has tens of thousands of clones, approximately 95% appearing once. J was trimmed by 2 bases and V by 3 bases; bases with no gene match: 6. The CDR3 is 16 amino acids. Germline loops: CDR1 SEHNR, CDR2 FQNEAQ (reference sequence). The sequenced sample was T cells isolated from PBMCs. This chain links TRBV7-9 with TRBJ2-1; TRBD2 aligns across 8 bases. The sequence derives from a human donor in good health. The CDR3 sequence is CASSLRTLAAYNEQFF. The CDR3 DNA reads as TGTGCCAGCAGCTTGCGTACACTAGCGGCCTACAATGAGCAGTTCTTC.